The 7 T cell receptor beta chains listed next were all sequenced from one sample in a study of blood T cell repertoires in COVID-19. Some clones are missing from TCRdb's copy, which holds only in-frame ones; the method was immunoSEQ multiplex PCR. The sample lists under 500,000 clones; 75% to 90% were seen once. Sequences were obtained from PBMCs or T cells enriched from blood (not recorded which). These receptors all stem from a man younger than 40 who had recovered from COVID-19.

The rearrangement links TRBV28 to TRBJ1-2; D is possibly TRBD1 (5 bases). The CDR3 consists of 13 residues. The ends were cut back, 3 bases at V and 5 bases at J, with 10 bases in the middle. The V gene's germline CDR1 is MDHEN and CDR2 SYDVKM. The CDR3 protein is CASSFRAGYGYTF. The CDR3 bases are TGTGCCAGCAGTTTTAGGGCAGGGTATGGCTACACCTTC.

A remark on this clone: Other DNA sequences in the same sample also yield this CDR3. The chain uses TRBV3-1 (or the pseudogene TRBV3-2) and TRBJ2-5; TRBD2 might be the D (5 bases). V dropped 1 base and J dropped 5 bases, with 5 bases sitting between them. The CDR3 extends over 12 amino acids. Looked up from germline, CDR1 is LGHDT and CDR2 is YNNKEL (reference sequence). The CDR3 region is CASSQGRETQYF. DNA of the CDR3: TGTGCCAGCAGCCAAGGGAGGGAGACCCAGTACTTC.

The chain has TRBV28 and TRBJ1-6; D gene unclear. Between the trimmed V and J ends, which lost 8 bases and 0 bases, there was a span of 11 bases. The germline gives CDR1 MDHEN, CDR2 SYDVKM. CDR3 length equals 15 residues. The CDR3 DNA follows: TGTGCCAGCCTTTCCGGTAACTCCTATAATTCACCCCTCCACTTT. Its translation is CASLSGNSYNSPLHF.

This clone was recorded once. This chain links TRBV10-1 with TRBJ2-7, with a possible D match to TRBD2 (5 bases). Per germline, CDR1 WNHNN and CDR2 SYGVQD (reference sequence). The CDR3 loop spans 15 amino acids. V lost 0 bases to trimming and J lost 2 bases, with 11 bases between them. The CDR3 is CASSESLGETYEQYF. The CDR3 DNA reads TGCGCCAGCAGTGAGTCTTTGGGAGAGACCTACGAGCAGTACTTC.

This sequence joins TRBV30 and TRBJ1-1; D may be TRBD1 (5 bases). Germline assignment: CDR1 GTSNPN and CDR2 SVGIG (reference sequence). Trimming shortened V by 4 bases and J by 5 bases, and 14 bases separated the two germline ends. This CDR3 has 13 amino acids. CDR3 in DNA: TGTGCCTGGAAATTCGGGACTCGGACTGAAGCTTTCTTT. Translated, it gives CAWKFGTRTEAFF.

This chain uses TRBV10-1 with TRBJ1-1, with 10 bases lining up with TRBD1. The germline CDR1 and CDR2 sequences are WNHNN and SYGVQD (reference sequence). This CDR3 is built from 14 residues. V was clipped by 3 bases and J by 5 bases; unmatched bases: 3. CDR3 DNA: TGCGCCAGCAGTGAACCGGGACAGGGGACTGAAGCTTTCTTT. Its translation is CASSEPGQGTEAFF.

The chain carries TRBV6-1 and TRBJ1-5, with D perhaps matching TRBD1 (6 bases). V shed 1 base and J shed 5 bases, with 12 bases lying between them. CDR1 and CDR2 (germline): MNHNS, SASEGT. The CDR3 has 15 amino acids. Here the CDR3 DNA reads TGTGCCAGCAGTGAAGACAGGGTTGGGTATCAGCCCCAGCATTTT. Its protein is CASSEDRVGYQPQHF.